Listed below are T cell receptor beta chains from one sample, sequenced in a study of CXCR3-negative and CXCR3-positive naive CD8 T cells. No DNA is given; TCRdb re-called the 5' RACE reads and lists each CDR3 protein once. This listing includes around 81,000 distinct CDR3 sequences. Specimen: naive CXCR3- CD8+ T cells from blood. The origin of the receptors is a human donor in good health. Some clones in this sample may be carry-over from other donors' samples. Both conserved end residues are part of each CDR3.

v_gene	j_gene	len	CDR3aa
TRBV7-8	TRBJ1-1	18	CASSLIGWGGPVDTEAFF
TRBV29-1	TRBJ2-2	14	CSVEDLENTGELFF
TRBV12-3/TRBV12-4	TRBJ2-7	14	CASSVTSGDYEQYF
TRBV20-1	TRBJ1-1	13	CSARGGEMTEAFF
TRBV25-1	TRBJ2-1	14	CASRSGEVYNEQFF
TRBV7-9	TRBJ2-1	14	CASTPSGPYNEQFF
TRBV6-5	TRBJ1-1	12	CASSYSDTEAFF
TRBV11-2	TRBJ2-1	16	CASSFRAGGIYNEQSF
TRBV4-3	TRBJ2-7	14	CASSQDPEGYGQYF
TRBV27	TRBJ2-1	14	CASSPGTKYNEQFF
TRBV29-1	TRBJ2-7	13	CSVEGTDSYEQYF
TRBV12-3/TRBV12-4	TRBJ2-7	12	CASSPNTYEQYF
TRBV12-3/TRBV12-4	TRBJ2-1	17	CASSFLIALSSYNEQFF
TRBV6-5	TRBJ2-5	13	CASSYPGDETQYF
TRBV29-1	TRBJ2-1	11	CSVTENNEQFF
TRBV5-5	TRBJ2-1	19	CASSAGQGAHHLLSNEQFF
TRBV20-1	TRBJ1-1	15	CSASLPDRENTEAFF
TRBV4-3	TRBJ2-3	15	CASSQDETTGDTQYF
TRBV5-4	TRBJ2-7	14	CASSLAPAVDEQYF
TRBV7-9	TRBJ2-5	13	CASSLASQETQYF
TRBV3-1	TRBJ2-5	15	CASSQEVAGGETQYF
TRBV5-1	TRBJ1-6	15	CASSLGGPMDSPLHF
TRBV4-3	TRBJ2-7	13	CASSQDYSYEQYF
TRBV15	TRBJ2-3	12	CATSSSTDTQYF
TRBV29-1	TRBJ2-7	14	CSVEFREGAYEQYF
TRBV5-4	TRBJ2-2	17	CASRQNMSSPYTGELFF
TRBV11-3	TRBJ1-1	12	CASQRGATEAFF
TRBV6-2/TRBV6-3	TRBJ2-7	13	CASGLGPYYEQYF
TRBV4-3	TRBJ2-5	16	CASSQDLRTSGETQYF
TRBV3-1	TRBJ1-6	15	CASSQEDGYNSPLHF
TRBV5-1	TRBJ2-5	18	CASSLGSGAGGAKETQYF
TRBV29-1	TRBJ1-2	14	CSVDGVGGNYGYTF
TRBV12-3/TRBV12-4	TRBJ2-1	16	CASSFQRDREGNEQFF
TRBV23-1	TRBJ2-2	11	CASSQVGELFF
TRBV3-1	TRBJ2-7	15	CASSQEPSGPYEQYF
TRBV5-1	TRBJ2-7	13	CASSLSGPYEQYF
TRBV13	TRBJ2-7	13	CASSSDNSYEQYF
TRBV7-6	TRBJ2-1	19	CASSSRPGQTSPVYNEQFF
TRBV4-1	TRBJ1-1	11	CASSQASEAFF
TRBV20-1	TRBJ2-7	11	CSARGSYEQYF
TRBV5-4	TRBJ2-3	16	CASSLEIAESTDTQYF
TRBV7-9	TRBJ1-2	14	CASSLADGFYGYTF
TRBV13	TRBJ1-1	15	CASSTRGRGFTEAFF
TRBV29-1	TRBJ1-2	13	CSVGTESSYGYTF
TRBV7-6	TRBJ2-7	14	CAGDAGGLPYEQYF
TRBV20-1	TRBJ1-6	15	CSARDPGAGNSPLHF
TRBV6-5	TRBJ1-4	15	CASSYREATNEKLFF
TRBV5-1	TRBJ1-1	13	CASSLSGTNEAFF
TRBV10-3	TRBJ2-5	15	CAISEGSVVQETQYF
TRBV12-3/TRBV12-4	TRBJ2-7	15	CASSSGVPISYEQYF
TRBV18	TRBJ1-1	14	CASSLDRVNTEAFF